This T cell receptor (beta chain) was captured by sequencing in a study of blood T cell repertoires in COVID-19. Study as a whole: Researchers got acute and convalescent COVID-19 samples from the United States, Italy and Spain. T cells, B-cell-depleted T cells, or PBMCs supplied cDNA or gDNA.

Germline-derived CDR1 and CDR2 are MDHEN and SYDVKM. This CDR3 spans 12 amino acids. V dropped 5 bases and J dropped 8 bases, with 9 bases sitting between them. The method was immunoSEQ multiplex PCR; TCRdb's version includes in-frame clones alone and lacks a portion of them. This table holds 150,000 or so clones, 80% to 90% found once. The chain uses TRBV28 and TRBJ1-4, with D possibly matching TRBD1 (5 bases). This TCR derives from a man aged 18 to 30 with COVID-19, enrolled during active disease. Sequenced sample: peripheral blood. The CDR3 here is CASSQKGEKLFF. CDR3 sequence (DNA): TGTGCCAGCAGTCAAAAGGGGGAAAAACTGTTTTTT.